This note documents a single T cell receptor beta chain sequence. The antigen remains unidentified. The entry originates in a study of T cells in Graves' hyperthyroidism and ophthalmopathy. Broader study findings: Ophthalmopathy, as predicted by the model, came a median approximately 5.9 months after the prediction. In the analysis, a 13 V-J model separated ophthalmopathy from stable hyperthyroidism.

The germline V gene has CDR1 MNHNS and CDR2 SASEGT. The CDR3 has 17 residues. The ends lost 7 bases at V and 10 bases at J; junction bases unmatched: 19. The TCR beta CDR3 regions underwent amplification using RNA transcripts as the source. HTBI primers were employed in a first-round RT-PCR of the TCR CDR3. TCRdb ran MiXCR on the multiplex PCR reads and lists one entry per CDR3 protein. In the table there are about 200,000 distinct CDR3 sequences, approximately 17% of which are singletons. The V gene is TRBV6-1, the J gene TRBJ1-6; TRBD1 matches 7 bases. The sequence came from a man aged 50 or older with Graves' hyperthyroidism. The sample was blood. CDR3 nucleotide sequence: TGTGCCAGCACCCCGTTAGGGGACAGTTTCTCCACGTCACCCCTCCACTTT. Protein product: CASTPLGDSFSTSPLHF.